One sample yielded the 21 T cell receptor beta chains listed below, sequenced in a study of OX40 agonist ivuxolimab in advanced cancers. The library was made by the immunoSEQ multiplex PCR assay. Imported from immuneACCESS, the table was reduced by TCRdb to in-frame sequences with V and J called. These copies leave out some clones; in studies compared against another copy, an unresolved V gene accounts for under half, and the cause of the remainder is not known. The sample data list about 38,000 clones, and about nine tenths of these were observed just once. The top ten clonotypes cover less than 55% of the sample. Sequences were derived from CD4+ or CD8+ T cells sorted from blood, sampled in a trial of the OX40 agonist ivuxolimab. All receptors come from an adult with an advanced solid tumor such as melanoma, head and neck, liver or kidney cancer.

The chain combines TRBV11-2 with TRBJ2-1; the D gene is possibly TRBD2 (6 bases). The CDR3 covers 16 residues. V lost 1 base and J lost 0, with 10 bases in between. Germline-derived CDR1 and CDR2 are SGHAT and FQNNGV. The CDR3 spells CASSLVRGSSYNEQFF. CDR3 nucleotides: TGTGCCAGCAGCTTAGTACGGGGGAGCTCCTACAATGAGCAGTTCTTC.

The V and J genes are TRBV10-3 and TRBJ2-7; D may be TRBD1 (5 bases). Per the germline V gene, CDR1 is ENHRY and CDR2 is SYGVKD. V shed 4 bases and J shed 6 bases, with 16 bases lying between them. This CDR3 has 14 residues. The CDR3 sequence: CAISGKGVRGEQYF. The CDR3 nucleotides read TGTGCCATCAGTGGGAAAGGGGTCCGCGGCGAGCAGTACTTC.

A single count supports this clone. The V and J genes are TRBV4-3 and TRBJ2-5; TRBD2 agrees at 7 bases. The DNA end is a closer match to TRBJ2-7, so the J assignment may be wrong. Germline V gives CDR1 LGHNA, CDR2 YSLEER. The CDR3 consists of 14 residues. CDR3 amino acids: CASSQESGGYEQYF. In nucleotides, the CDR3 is TGCGCCAGCAGCCAAGAGTCGGGGGGCTACGAGCAGTACTTC.

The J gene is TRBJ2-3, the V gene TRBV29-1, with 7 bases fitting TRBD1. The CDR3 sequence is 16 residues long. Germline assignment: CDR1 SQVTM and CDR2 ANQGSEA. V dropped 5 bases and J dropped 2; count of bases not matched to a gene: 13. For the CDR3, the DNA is TGCAGCGTTAAAACCATCAGGACAGGCTACACAGATACGCAGTATTTT. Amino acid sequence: CSVKTIRTGYTDTQYF.

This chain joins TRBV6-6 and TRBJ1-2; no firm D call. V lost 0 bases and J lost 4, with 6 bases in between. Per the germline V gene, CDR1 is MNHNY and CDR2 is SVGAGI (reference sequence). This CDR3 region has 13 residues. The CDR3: CASSYSAAYGYTF. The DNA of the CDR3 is TGTGCCAGCAGTTACTCGGCGGCCTATGGCTACACCTTC.

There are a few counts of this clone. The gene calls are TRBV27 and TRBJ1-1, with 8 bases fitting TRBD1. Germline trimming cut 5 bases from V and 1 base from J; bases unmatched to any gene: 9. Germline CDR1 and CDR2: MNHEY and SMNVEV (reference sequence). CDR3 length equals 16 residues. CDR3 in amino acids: CASSPWTGTGNTEAFF. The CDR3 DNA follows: TGTGCCAGCAGTCCCTGGACCGGGACAGGGAACACTGAAGCTTTCTTT.

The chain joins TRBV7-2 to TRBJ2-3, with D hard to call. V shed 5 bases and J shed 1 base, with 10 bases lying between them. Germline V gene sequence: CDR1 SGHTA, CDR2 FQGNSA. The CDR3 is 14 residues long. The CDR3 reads CASSPSLGTDTQYF. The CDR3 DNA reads TGTGCCAGCAGCCCCAGTCTGGGCACAGATACGCAGTATTTT.

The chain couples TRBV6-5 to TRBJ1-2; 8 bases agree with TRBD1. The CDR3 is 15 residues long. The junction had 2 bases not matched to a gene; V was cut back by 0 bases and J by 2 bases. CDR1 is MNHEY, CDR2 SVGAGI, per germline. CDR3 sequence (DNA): TGTGCCAGCAGTTACTCGACAGGGGTCAACTATGGCTACACCTTC. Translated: CASSYSTGVNYGYTF.

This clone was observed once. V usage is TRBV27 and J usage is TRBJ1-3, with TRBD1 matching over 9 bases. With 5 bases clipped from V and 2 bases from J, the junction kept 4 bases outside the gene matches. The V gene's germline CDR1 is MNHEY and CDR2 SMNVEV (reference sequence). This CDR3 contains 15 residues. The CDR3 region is CASSPGTGPGNTIYF. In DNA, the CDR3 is TGTGCCAGCAGTCCTGGGACAGGGCCTGGAAACACCATATATTTT.

The CDR3 DNA reads TGTGCCAGCAGTTTATTGGGCAATTCACCCCTCCACTTT. This codes for CASSLLGNSPLHF. The genes are TRBV28 and TRBJ1-6; D remains ambiguous. V dropped 1 base and J dropped 7 bases, with 5 bases sitting between them. Germline V gene data show CDR1 as MDHEN and CDR2 as SYDVKM. The CDR3 spans 13 residues.

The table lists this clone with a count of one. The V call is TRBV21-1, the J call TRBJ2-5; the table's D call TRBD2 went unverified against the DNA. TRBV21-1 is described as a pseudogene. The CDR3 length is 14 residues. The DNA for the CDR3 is TGTGCCAGCAGCAAAGTGATCGGGGAAGAGACCCAGTACTTC. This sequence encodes CASSKVIGEETQYF.

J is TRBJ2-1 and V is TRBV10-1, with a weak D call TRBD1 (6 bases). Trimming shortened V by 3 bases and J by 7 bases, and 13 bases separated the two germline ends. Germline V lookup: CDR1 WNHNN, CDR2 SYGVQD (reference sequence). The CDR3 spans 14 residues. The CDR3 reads CASSDSPTGNEQFF. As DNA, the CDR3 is TGCGCCAGCAGTGACTCCCCTACAGGGAATGAGCAGTTCTTC.

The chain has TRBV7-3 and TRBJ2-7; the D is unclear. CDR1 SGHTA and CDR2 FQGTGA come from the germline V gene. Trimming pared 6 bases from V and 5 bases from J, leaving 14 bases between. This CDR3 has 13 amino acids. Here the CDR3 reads CASSSDGSHEQYF. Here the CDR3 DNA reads TGTGCCAGCAGTTCCGACGGGTCACACGAGCAGTACTTC.

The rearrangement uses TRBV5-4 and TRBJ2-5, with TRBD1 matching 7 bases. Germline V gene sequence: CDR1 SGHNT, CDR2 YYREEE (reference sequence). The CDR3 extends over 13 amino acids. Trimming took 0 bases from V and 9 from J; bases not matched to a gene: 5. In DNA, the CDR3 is TGTGCCAGCAGCTTGGGCCAGGGGGTTCCCCAGTACTTC. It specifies CASSLGQGVPQYF.

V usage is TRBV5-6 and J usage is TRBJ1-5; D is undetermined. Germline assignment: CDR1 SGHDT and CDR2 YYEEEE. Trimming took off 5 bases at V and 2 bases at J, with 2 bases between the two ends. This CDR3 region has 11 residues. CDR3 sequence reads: CASSRNQPQHF. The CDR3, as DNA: TGTGCCAGCAGTCGCAATCAGCCCCAGCATTTT.

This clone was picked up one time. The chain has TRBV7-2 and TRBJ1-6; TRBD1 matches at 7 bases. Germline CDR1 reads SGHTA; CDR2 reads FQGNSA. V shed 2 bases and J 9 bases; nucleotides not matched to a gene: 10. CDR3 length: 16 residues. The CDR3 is CASSLPGTVLGSPLHF. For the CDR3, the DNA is TGTGCCAGCAGCTTACCCGGGACAGTCCTCGGTTCACCCCTCCACTTT.

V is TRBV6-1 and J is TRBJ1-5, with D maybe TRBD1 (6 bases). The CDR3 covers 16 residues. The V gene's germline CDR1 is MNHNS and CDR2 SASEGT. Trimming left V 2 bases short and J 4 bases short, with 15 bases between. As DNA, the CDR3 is TGTGCCAGCAGTGAATGGCACAGGGAGGGGAATCAGCCCCAGCATTTT. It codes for CASSEWHREGNQPQHF.

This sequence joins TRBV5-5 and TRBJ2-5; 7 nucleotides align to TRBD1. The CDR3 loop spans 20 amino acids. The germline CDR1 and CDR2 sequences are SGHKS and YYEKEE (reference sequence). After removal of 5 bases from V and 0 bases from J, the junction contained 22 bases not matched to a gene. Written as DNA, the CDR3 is TGTGCCAGCAGACTTACAGGGGTTCCGGACTCCGGACAATACCAAGAGACCCAGTACTTC. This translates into CASRLTGVPDSGQYQETQYF.

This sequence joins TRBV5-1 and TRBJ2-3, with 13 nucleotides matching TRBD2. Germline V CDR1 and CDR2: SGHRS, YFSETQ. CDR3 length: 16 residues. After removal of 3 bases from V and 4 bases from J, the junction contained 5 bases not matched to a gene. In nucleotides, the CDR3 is TGCGCCAGCAGCTCCCGGACTAGCGGGGGAGCAGATACGCAGTATTTT. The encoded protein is CASSSRTSGGADTQYF.

The CDR3 sequence is CASSEARPYEQYF. The CDR3 bases are TGTGCCAGCAGTGAAGCAAGGCCCTACGAGCAGTACTTC. The J gene is TRBJ2-7, the V gene TRBV2; no clear D gene. Germline V CDR1 and CDR2: SNHLY, FYNNEI. Between the trimmed V and J ends, which lost 0 bases and 2 bases, there was a span of 5 bases. The length of the CDR3 is 13 residues.

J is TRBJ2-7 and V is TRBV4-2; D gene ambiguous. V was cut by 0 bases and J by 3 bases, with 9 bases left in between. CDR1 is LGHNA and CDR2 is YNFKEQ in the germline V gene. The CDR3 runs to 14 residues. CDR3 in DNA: TGTGCCAGCAGCCAAGACTGGGCCAACTACGAGCAGTACTTC. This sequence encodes CASSQDWANYEQYF.